The entry that follows covers one TCR beta chain sequence. This clone was seen just once. The clone's antigen remains unknown. No quality values exist for individual bases; no much larger clone is one base distant. TCRbeta CDR3 regions were amplified from genomic DNA using the immunoSEQ Assay, a bias-controlled multiplex PCR. As for the original processing: The number of nucleated cells in each sample was estimated from the amplification of reference gene primers within the assay. To quantify the absolute abundance of each unique TCRbeta CDR3 rearrangement, sequence reads were collapsed and filtered. For each sample, productive Simpson clonality was calculated by taking the square root of Simpson's diversity index across productive rearrangements. Drawn from immuneACCESS, this table holds only the in-frame rearrangements with V and J called that TCRdb kept. Clones are partly lost; checked studies trace under half to an unresolved V gene and leave the rest unexplained. From that table come the V and J calls and clone size; the DNA was used to work out D and trimming. The sample has a few hundred thousand clones on record, more than 85% of them singletons. The ten largest clones represent 18% of the sample.

The sample originates from a study of blood T cell repertoires in COVID-19 (dated by TCRdb to 2020 to 2022). General notes on the study: The collaborator samples originated in the United States, Italy and Spain and spanned the acute and convalescent phases of COVID-19. The repertoires were made available in a free public database intended to serve as a resource for research on the immune response to SARS-CoV-2. A de-identified subject ID, COVID-19 status, age in years and sex were almost always included in the sample metadata. Samples came from the ongoing ImmuneRACE study (first 160 participants) plus 1,254 subjects from 6 global collaborators. Deeply sampled blood TCRbeta repertoires from subjects exposed to, actively infected with, or recovered from COVID-19 were included in the dataset. The prospective study material was composed of cDNA or gDNA derived from T cells, B-cell-depleted T cells, or PBMCs. Where available, HLA class I and class II types were obtained from metadata supplied by the sample provider rather than from assay-based typing.

The paper as a whole reports these results and caveats: The amount of clinical and demographic metadata varied by source and participant and was provided uncurated.

Enrolling through a virtual design, the prospective study's participants ranged in age from roughly 18 to 95 years and lived across some 23 United States geographic areas. To assign participants to cohorts, the prospective study relied on clinical history that participants themselves reported in a screening survey and a study questionnaire. ImmuneRACE Cohort 3 recovered participants were defined by two consecutive negative NP/OP PCR tests, healthcare professional clearance, or symptom resolution. In the prospective study, whole blood, serum and a nasopharyngeal or oropharyngeal swab were collected from each participant by mobile phlebotomists. Prospective study participants could optionally give additional blood draws and questionnaires over an approximately 2-month period. Blood samples from the prospective study were shipped frozen or at room temperature prior to DNA extraction. The material sequenced was PBMCs or T cells enriched from blood (not recorded which). The clonotype originates from a woman in her thirties who had recovered from COVID-19.

The nucleotide sequence is TGCAGCGTTTCCCCCGGGAGGGGAAATGAGCAGTTCTTC. Translated, this gives CSVSPGRGNEQFF. This sequence uses TRBV29-1 and TRBJ2-1; 8 central bases correspond to TRBD2. From V the trimming removes 5 bases and from J it removes 7 bases, while the gene matches leave 7 bases of the junction unaccounted for. From the cysteine up to the phenylalanine, the CDR3 has a length of 13 residues. The retained sequence is limited to the CDR3, 39 bases, with the frame set at the first base. Taken from the germline V gene, the CDR1 and CDR2 loops are SQVTM and ANQGSEA.